The following is a T cell receptor beta chain sequence with its context. This record comes from a study of blood T cell repertoires in COVID-19. Repertoires were generated with immunoSEQ multiplex PCR, while TCRdb's copy carries only in-frame clones and drops some. There are about 230,000 clones in the sample; roughly nine tenths occur only once, and roughly 4% lies in the top ten. The V end lost 3 bases, the J end lost 0 bases, and 9 bases lay between the germline ends. CDR1 DFQATT and CDR2 SNEGSKA come from the germline V gene (reference sequence). This CDR3 has 14 residues. This clonotype originated in a woman in her 30s with acute COVID-19. The chain combines TRBV20-1 with TRBJ1-5; a weak D match, TRBD1 (5 bases). The sample was PBMCs or T cells enriched from blood (not recorded which). The CDR3 DNA sequence: TGCAGTGCTAGTGCCAGGGATAGCAATCAGCCCCAGCATTTT. Its translation is CSASARDSNQPQHF.